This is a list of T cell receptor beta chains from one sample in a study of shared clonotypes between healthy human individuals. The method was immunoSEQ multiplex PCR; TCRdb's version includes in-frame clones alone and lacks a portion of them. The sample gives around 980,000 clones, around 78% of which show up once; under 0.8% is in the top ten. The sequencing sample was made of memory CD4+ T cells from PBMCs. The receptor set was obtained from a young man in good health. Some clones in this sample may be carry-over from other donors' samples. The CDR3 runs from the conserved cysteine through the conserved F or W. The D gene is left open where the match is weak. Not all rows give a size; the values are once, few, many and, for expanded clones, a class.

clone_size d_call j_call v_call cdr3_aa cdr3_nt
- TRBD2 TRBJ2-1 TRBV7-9 CASIPLDRGREGEQFF TGTGCCAGCATCCCACTGGATCGCGGGAGGGAGGGTGAGCAGTTCTTC
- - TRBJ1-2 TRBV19 CASTPPALNPSYGYTF TGTGCCAGTACCCCCCCCGCCCTAAACCCCAGCTATGGCTACACCTTC
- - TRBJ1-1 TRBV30 CAWSLSANTEAFF TGTGCCTGGAGCCTCTCCGCGAACACTGAAGCTTTCTTT
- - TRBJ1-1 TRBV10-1 CASRGDGGNTEAFF TGCGCCAGCAGGGGGGACGGTGGGAACACTGAAGCTTTCTTT
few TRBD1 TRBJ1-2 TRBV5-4 CASSRRTGESGYTF TGTGCCAGCAGCCGCCGGACAGGGGAGAGCGGCTACACCTTC
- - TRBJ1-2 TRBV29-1 CSGGGDYGYTF TGCAGCGGCGGCGGGGACTATGGCTACACCTTC
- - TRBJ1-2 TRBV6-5 CASSYRGYGYTF TGTGCCAGCAGTTATCGGGGCTATGGCTACACCTTC
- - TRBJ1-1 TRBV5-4 CASAPDRFQNTEAFF TGTGCCAGCGCGCCAGACAGATTCCAAAACACTGAAGCTTTCTTT
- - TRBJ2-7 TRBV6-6 CASSSPLPSSYEQYF TGTGCCAGCAGTTCGCCACTGCCAAGCTCCTACGAGCAGTATTTC
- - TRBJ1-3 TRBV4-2 CASSLDSTVVGNTIYF TGTGCCAGCAGCCTGGACTCAACCGTAGTGGGAAACACCATATATTTT
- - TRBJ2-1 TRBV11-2 CASNAGRASYNEQFF TGTGCCAGCAACGCGGGTAGGGCGTCCTACAATGAGCAGTTCTTC
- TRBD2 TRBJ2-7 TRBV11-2 CASSLDWSSGRAGRGEQYF TGTGCCAGCAGCTTAGATTGGTCTAGCGGGAGGGCCGGACGGGGAGAGCAGTACTTC
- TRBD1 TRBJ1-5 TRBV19 CASSSGQGVSQPQHF TGTGCCAGTAGTTCTGGACAGGGGGTGAGTCAGCCCCAGCATTTT
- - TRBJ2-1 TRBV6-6 CASSLDYRNEQFF TGTGCCAGCAGTTTGGACTATCGGAATGAGCAGTTCTTC
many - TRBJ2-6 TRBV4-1 CASSQGAGRSGANVLTF TGCGCCAGCAGCCAAGGGGCCGGACGCTCTGGGGCCAACGTCCTGACTTTC
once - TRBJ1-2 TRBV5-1 CASSLGSAYYGYTF TGCGCCAGCAGCTTGGGGTCAGCCTACTATGGCTACACCTTC
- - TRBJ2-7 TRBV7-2 CASSLLGGPTEQYF TGTGCCAGCAGCTTATTGGGGGGGCCCACCGAGCAGTACTTC
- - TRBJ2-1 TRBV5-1 CASSGSLVYNEQFF TGCGCCAGCAGCGGGAGTTTGGTCTACAATGAGCAGTTCTTC
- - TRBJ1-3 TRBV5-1 CASSPQVLASSGNTIYF TGCGCCAGCAGCCCCCAAGTATTGGCCAGCTCTGGAAACACCATATATTTT
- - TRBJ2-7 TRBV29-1 CSAGHSYEQYF TGCAGCGCAGGTCATTCCTACGAGCAGTACTTC
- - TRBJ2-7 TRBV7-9 CASSPLGAEAYEQYF TGTGCCAGCAGCCCCTTGGGCGCAGAAGCCTACGAGCAGTACTTC
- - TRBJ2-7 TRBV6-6 CASKPARSSYEQYF TGTGCCAGCAAGCCCGCGCGTAGCTCCTACGAGCAGTACTTC
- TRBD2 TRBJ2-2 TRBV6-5 CASTPGLASGELFF TGTGCCAGCACCCCTGGACTAGCGTCCGGGGAGCTGTTTTTT
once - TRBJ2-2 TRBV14 CASSQIQRNTGELFF TGTGCCAGCAGCCAAATCCAGCGGAACACCGGGGAGCTGTTTTTT
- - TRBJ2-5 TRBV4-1 CASSQDGQSQETQYF TGCGCCAGCAGCCAAGATGGACAGTCCCAAGAGACCCAGTACTTC
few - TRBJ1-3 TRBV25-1 CASSEKWRNTIYF TGTGCCAGCAGTGAAAAATGGCGAAACACCATATATTTT
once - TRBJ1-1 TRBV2 CASNGERGRAFF TGTGCCAGCAACGGAGAGAGGGGAAGGGCTTTCTTT
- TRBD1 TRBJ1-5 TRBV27 CASSPWTGANSNQPQHF TGTGCCAGCAGTCCATGGACAGGGGCGAATAGCAATCAGCCCCAGCATTTT
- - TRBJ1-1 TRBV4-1 CASSQDPTRGSEAFF TGCGCCAGCAGCCAAGATCCCACCAGGGGCTCTGAAGCTTTCTTT
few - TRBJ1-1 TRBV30 CACTRGMNTEAFF TGTGCCTGTACAAGGGGGATGAACACTGAAGCTTTCTTT
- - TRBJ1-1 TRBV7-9 CASSEWNRDPDAEAFF TGTGCCAGCAGCGAATGGAACAGGGACCCTGATGCTGAAGCTTTCTTT
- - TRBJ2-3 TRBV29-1 CSVPAEVGGTDTQYF TGCAGCGTTCCTGCGGAAGTCGGGGGCACAGATACGCAGTATTTT
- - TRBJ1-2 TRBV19 CASSQSGYGYTF TGTGCCAGTAGTCAATCGGGCTATGGCTACACCTTC
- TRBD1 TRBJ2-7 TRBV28 CASSQRDRGYEQYF TGTGCCAGCAGCCAACGGGACAGAGGGTACGAGCAGTACTTC
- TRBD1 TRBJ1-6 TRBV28 CASSFRGQGSNSPLHF TGTGCCAGCAGTTTTAGGGGACAGGGGAGTAATTCACCCCTCCACTTT
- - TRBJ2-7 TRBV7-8 CASSLVLAEEQYF TGTGCCAGCAGCTTAGTTTTGGCTGAAGAGCAGTACTTC
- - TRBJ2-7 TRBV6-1 CATHLGFSKDEQYF TGTGCCACCCACCTAGGGTTTAGTAAAGACGAGCAGTACTTC
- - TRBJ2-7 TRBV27 CASSFSALGPAATYEQYF TGTGCCAGCAGTTTTTCGGCCCTGGGACCCGCGGCCACCTACGAGCAGTACTTC
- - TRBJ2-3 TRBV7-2 CASSSGQLSSTDTQYF TGTGCCAGCAGCTCTGGACAGCTATCTAGCACAGATACGCAGTATTTT
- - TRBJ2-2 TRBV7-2 CASSGGELFF TGTGCCAGCAGTGGCGGGGAGCTGTTTTTT
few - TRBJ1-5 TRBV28 CASSLGQGSQPQHF TGTGCCAGCAGTTTGGGGCAGGGAAGTCAGCCCCAGCATTTT
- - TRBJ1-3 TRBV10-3 CATSGAGNTIYF TGTGCCACCTCCGGGGCTGGAAACACCATATATTTT